This entry features one TCR beta chain sequence. What it recognizes is unknown. The data were obtained in a study of cytomegalovirus exposure and HLA in healthy donors. Study results and limitations: Some TCR beta chains (around 180 of them) were listed as cytomegalovirus-associated. There were some V segments, including TRBV6-2 and TRBV6-3, excluded as indistinguishable. One cluster of highly shared sequence variants probably arose as a sequencing artifact. A previous analysis found most TCR beta V segments productive roughly 87% or roughly 30% of the time.

Germline lookup yields CDR1 ENHRY and CDR2 SYGVKD. V lost 2 bases to trimming and J lost 2 bases; unmatched junction nucleotides: 8. The CDR3 is made up of 17 amino acids. The PCR had 60 Vbeta and 13 Jbeta primers. Here immunoSEQ multiplex PCR was the method, and the copy in TCRdb shows in-frame clones only, minus some. The table records some 180,000 clones, 76% of them present only once. The chain is built from TRBV10-3 and TRBJ2-3; 9 bases fit TRBD2. The receptor comes from a man between 18 and 35 years old in good health and CMV-seronegative. Sequencing was done on a sample of PBMCs. The chain's CDR3 is CAISETISGGSTDTQYF. Written as DNA, the CDR3 is TGTGCCATCAGTGAGACGATAAGCGGGGGGTCCACAGATACGCAGTATTTT.